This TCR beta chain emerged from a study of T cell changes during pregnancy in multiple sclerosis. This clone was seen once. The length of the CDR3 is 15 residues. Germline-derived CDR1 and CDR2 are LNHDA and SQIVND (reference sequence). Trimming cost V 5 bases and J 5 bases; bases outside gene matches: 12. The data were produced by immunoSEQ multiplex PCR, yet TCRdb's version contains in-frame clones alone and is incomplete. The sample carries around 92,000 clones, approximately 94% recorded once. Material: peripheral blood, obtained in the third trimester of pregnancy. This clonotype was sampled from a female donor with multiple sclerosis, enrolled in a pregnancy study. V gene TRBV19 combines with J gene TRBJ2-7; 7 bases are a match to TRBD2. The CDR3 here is CASSPSGTNPHEQYF. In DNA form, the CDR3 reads TGTGCCAGTAGTCCGTCCGGGACTAATCCCCACGAGCAGTACTTC.